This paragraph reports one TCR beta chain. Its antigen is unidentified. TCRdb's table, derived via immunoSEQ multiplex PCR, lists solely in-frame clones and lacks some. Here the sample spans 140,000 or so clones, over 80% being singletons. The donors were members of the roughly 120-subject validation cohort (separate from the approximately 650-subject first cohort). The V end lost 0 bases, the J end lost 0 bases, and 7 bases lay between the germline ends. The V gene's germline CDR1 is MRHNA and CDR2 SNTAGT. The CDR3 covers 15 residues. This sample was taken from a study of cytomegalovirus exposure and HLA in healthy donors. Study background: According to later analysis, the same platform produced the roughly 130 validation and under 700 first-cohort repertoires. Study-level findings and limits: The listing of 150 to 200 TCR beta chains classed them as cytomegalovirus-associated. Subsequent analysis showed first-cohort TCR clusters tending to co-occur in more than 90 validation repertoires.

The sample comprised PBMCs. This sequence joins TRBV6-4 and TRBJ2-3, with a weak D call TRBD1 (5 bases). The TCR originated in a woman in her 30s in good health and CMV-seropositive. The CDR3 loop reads CASSDSTVSTDTQYF. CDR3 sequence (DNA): TGTGCCAGCAGTGACTCGACAGTCAGCACAGATACGCAGTATTTT.